The 27 T cell receptor beta chains below come from one sample, sequenced in a study of T cell changes during pregnancy in multiple sclerosis. The repertoire was sequenced with immunoSEQ multiplex PCR; TCRdb's copy has only in-frame clones and lacks some. Among about 59,000 clones listed, around 94% were seen once. Specimen: CD8+ T cells from peripheral blood mononuclear cells, collected after pregnancy. Source of these receptors: a female donor with multiple sclerosis, enrolled in a pregnancy study.

The chain recombines TRBV7-9 with TRBJ2-7; the match to TRBD1 covers 9 bases. The CDR3 loop spans 15 amino acids. Germline CDR1 is SEHNR and CDR2 is FQNEAQ (reference sequence). V shed 5 bases and J 3 bases; nucleotides not matched to a gene: 8. The CDR3 DNA reads as TGTGCCAGCAGCCACCCGCCGGGACAGGGCTACGAGCAGTACTTC. The encoded protein is CASSHPPGQGYEQYF. Full variable domain (rest looked up from reference TRBV7-9 and TRBJ2-7): DTGVSQNPRHKITKRGQNVTFRCDPISEHNRLYWYRQTLGQGPEFLTYFQNEAQLEKSRLLSDRFSAERPKGSFSTLEIQRTEQGDSAMYLCASSHPPGQGYEQYFGPGTRLTVT.

This rearrangement joins TRBV19 to TRBJ1-4; D may be TRBD1 (6 bases). The V end lost 4 bases, the J end lost 10 bases, and 16 bases lay between the germline ends. The CDR3 length is 14 residues. The germline gives CDR1 LNHDA, CDR2 SQIVND (reference sequence). This CDR3 is CASSSRGASGKLFF. Here the CDR3 DNA reads TGTGCCAGTAGTAGCAGGGGCGCAAGTGGAAAACTGTTTTTT. Supplemented by reference TRBV19 and TRBJ1-4, the full variable domain reads DGGITQSPKYLFRKEGQNVTLSCEQNLNHDAMYWYRQDPGQGLRLIYYSQIVNDFQKGDIAEGYSVSREKKESFPLTVTSAQKNPTAFYLCASSSRGASGKLFFGSGTQLSVL.

V is TRBV6-4 and J is TRBJ2-7, with 11 bases fitting TRBD2. Germline assignment: CDR1 MRHNA and CDR2 SNTAGT. The V gene end was trimmed by 8 bases and the J gene end by 6 bases; junction bases not matched to a gene: 9. This CDR3 spans 14 amino acids. The CDR3 protein is CASRKGLAVGEQYF. DNA of the CDR3: TGTGCCAGCCGCAAGGGACTAGCGGTAGGCGAGCAGTACTTC.

About this clone itself: Mismatch with germline at one junction end may stem from a read error. The genes are TRBV7-9 and TRBJ2-3; D perhaps matches TRBD1 (5 bases). The CDR3 is 11 amino acids. Germline V CDR1 and CDR2: SEHNR, FQNEAQ (reference sequence). The CDR3 spells CASRSTATQYF. For the CDR3, the DNA is TGTGCCAGCAGGTCGACAGCTACGCAGTATTTT.

The chain recombines TRBV6-1 with TRBJ2-1, with D tentatively TRBD2 (5 bases). V was cut by 7 bases and J by 3 bases, with 7 bases left in between. The CDR3 covers 12 residues. Germline CDR1 reads MNHNS; CDR2 reads SASEGT. The CDR3 spells CASTDFYNEQFF. In nucleotides, the CDR3 is TGTGCCAGCACGGACTTCTACAATGAGCAGTTCTTC.

The CDR3 DNA reads as TGTGCCAGCAGTCCCATGGGACAGGACTATGGCTACACCTTC. It codes for CASSPMGQDYGYTF. The chain has TRBV28 and TRBJ1-2; the match to TRBD1 covers 8 bases. V trimming: 5 bases; J trimming: 3 bases; junction bases outside the gene matches: 5. Germline-derived CDR1 and CDR2 are MDHEN and SYDVKM. CDR3 length: 14 amino acids.

The rearrangement joins TRBV27 to TRBJ2-1; 11 bases match TRBD1. The germline CDR1 and CDR2 sequences are MNHEY and SMNVEV (reference sequence). The V and J ends lost 5 bases and 3 bases, in that order; junction bases with no gene match: 0. The length of the CDR3 is 14 residues. The CDR3 here is CASSGTGGYNEQFF. In DNA form, the CDR3 reads TGTGCCAGCAGTGGGACAGGGGGCTACAATGAGCAGTTCTTC.

A single count supports this clone. The J gene is TRBJ2-7, the V gene TRBV29-1; 9 nucleotides line up with TRBD1. The CDR3 runs to 13 residues. Trimming cost V 1 base and J 4 bases; bases outside gene matches: 2. CDR1 is SQVTM, CDR2 ANQGSEA, per germline. The CDR3 sequence: CSVEGTGVYEQYF. In nucleotides, the CDR3 is TGCAGCGTTGAAGGGACAGGGGTGTACGAGCAGTACTTC.

The rearrangement uses TRBV30 and TRBJ2-7; a possible D gene is TRBD2 (6 bases). Germline V lookup: CDR1 GTSNPN, CDR2 SVGIG (reference sequence). Deletions cut 4 bases from V and 4 bases from J, with 14 bases between. The CDR3 has 13 residues. CDR3 DNA sequence: TGTGCCTGGACGGGAGCTCTAGTTTACGAGCAGTACTTC. Its translation is CAWTGALVYEQYF.

The chain combines TRBV19 with TRBJ2-7; 10 positions match TRBD2. J lost 0 bases, V lost 7 bases, and 12 bases had no gene match. This CDR3 contains 17 residues. Germline V lookup: CDR1 LNHDA, CDR2 SQIVND (reference sequence). The chain's CDR3 is CASTQGSGRGSSYEQYF. The CDR3 bases are TGTGCCAGTACTCAAGGGAGCGGGAGGGGAAGCTCCTACGAGCAGTACTTC.

The chain employs TRBV27 and TRBJ2-5, with TRBD1 identical over 10 bases. The CDR3 covers 14 residues. Germline V CDR1 and CDR2: MNHEY, SMNVEV (reference sequence). Trimming cost V 6 bases and J 9 bases; bases outside gene matches: 10. The CDR3 is CASRPGQGSSAQYF. Written as DNA, the CDR3 is TGTGCCAGCAGGCCGGGACAGGGGAGTTCGGCCCAGTACTTC.

The chain uses TRBV4-3 and TRBJ2-2, with D possibly TRBD2 on 5 matching bases. This CDR3 comprises 16 residues. The germline V and J ends were trimmed by 1 base and 3 bases, with 12 bases remaining between them. The germline V gene encodes CDR1 LGHNA and CDR2 YSLEER. CDR3 region: CASSQGVGEYTGELFF. Written as DNA, the CDR3 is TGCGCCAGCAGCCAAGGGGTGGGAGAGTACACCGGGGAGCTGTTTTTT.

The chain carries TRBV29-1 and TRBJ2-3; 9 nucleotides align to TRBD2. Germline V lookup: CDR1 SQVTM, CDR2 ANQGSEA. J was trimmed by 3 bases and V by 3 bases; bases with no gene match: 10. The CDR3 contains 16 residues. For the CDR3, the DNA is TGCAGCGTTGATCGGGGGACTAGCTCCCGGACAGATACGCAGTATTTT. This encodes CSVDRGTSSRTDTQYF.

This rearrangement joins TRBV4-1 to TRBJ2-1, with TRBD2 identical over 13 bases. Germline CDR1 is MGHRA and CDR2 is YSYEKL. The CDR3 is 16 residues long. V was pared by 1 base and J by 10 bases, with 7 bases of the junction left unmatched. CDR3 loop: CASSQVPGLAGVEQFF. In DNA, the CDR3 is TGCGCCAGCAGCCAAGTCCCCGGACTAGCGGGAGTCGAGCAGTTCTTC.

The chain has TRBV5-4 and TRBJ2-2; no firm D call. CDR1 is SGHNT and CDR2 is YYREEE in the germline V gene (reference sequence). V was cut by 4 bases and J by 0 bases, with 10 bases left in between. The CDR3 length is 15 residues. In nucleotides, the CDR3 is TGTGCCAGCAGCCAGGCTGACCCGAACACCGGGGAGCTGTTTTTT. Translating gives CASSQADPNTGELFF.

The CDR3 nucleotides are TGTGCCAGCAGCCTCGAGTTTAGCGGACGGCTTCCCTACGAGCAGTACTTC. It translates to CASSLEFSGRLPYEQYF. The gene calls are TRBV5-5 and TRBJ2-7, with D possibly TRBD2 on 6 matching bases. The germline gives CDR1 SGHKS, CDR2 YYEKEE (reference sequence). The CDR3 spans 17 residues. Trimming pared 4 bases from V and 2 bases from J, leaving 22 bases between. Full variable domain (rest looked up from reference TRBV5-5 and TRBJ2-7): DAGVTQSPTHLIKTRGQQVTLRCSPISGHKSVSWYQQVLGQGPQFIFQYYEKEERGRGNFPDRFSARQFPNYSSELNVNALLLGDSALYLCASSLEFSGRLPYEQYFGPGTRLTVT.

This clone was seen once. The CDR3 loop reads CASSLGTSGRIPYNEQFF. The CDR3 DNA is TGTGCCAGCAGCTTAGGAACTAGCGGGAGGATCCCCTACAATGAGCAGTTCTTC. V usage is TRBV7-6 and J usage is TRBJ2-1, with 12 bases matching TRBD2. The V gene end was trimmed by 1 base and the J gene end by 2 bases; junction bases not matched to a gene: 6. CDR1 SGHVS and CDR2 FNYEAQ come from the germline V gene. This CDR3 is built from 18 residues.

The chain uses TRBV5-1 and TRBJ2-7, with 7 positions matching TRBD2. The junction had 10 bases not matched to a gene; V was cut back by 1 base and J by 3 bases. Germline assignment: CDR1 SGHRS and CDR2 YFSETQ. The CDR3 is 16 amino acids. The DNA for the CDR3 is TGCGCCAGCAGCTTGAAAGCGGGGAGAGGAAACTACGAGCAGTACTTC. Translation: CASSLKAGRGNYEQYF.

The chain has TRBV4-1 and TRBJ2-5; D not certain. The CDR3 is 12 amino acids. Trimming removed 1 base at V and 7 bases at J, with 7 bases between. CDR1 and CDR2 from the germline V gene are MGHRA and YSYEKL. CDR3 coding DNA: TGCGCCAGCAGCCAAGTCCGAGGGACCCAGTACTTC. Translating it yields CASSQVRGTQYF.

This sequence joins TRBV6-1 and TRBJ2-4; perhaps TRBD2 as D (5 bases). The germline V and J ends were trimmed by 0 bases and 2 bases, with 8 bases remaining between them. The germline V gene encodes CDR1 MNHNS and CDR2 SASEGT. This CDR3 region has 15 residues. The CDR3 protein is CASSEALGTKNIQYF. DNA of the CDR3: TGTGCCAGCAGTGAAGCGCTCGGGACCAAAAACATTCAGTACTTC.

The genes are TRBV19 and TRBJ2-7; TRBD1 matches 7 bases. The CDR3 is 14 amino acids. Germline V gene sequence: CDR1 LNHDA, CDR2 SQIVND (reference sequence). V was clipped by 3 bases and J by 4 bases; unmatched bases: 6. In nucleotides, the CDR3 is TGTGCCAGTAGTATGGGTGGGACAGAGTACGAGCAGTACTTC. Protein: CASSMGGTEYEQYF.

The J gene is TRBJ2-3, the V gene TRBV27; 9 bases agree with TRBD1. The CDR3 is made up of 18 amino acids. V trimming: 1 base; J trimming: 3 bases; junction bases outside the gene matches: 11. The germline gives CDR1 MNHEY, CDR2 SMNVEV (reference sequence). This chain's CDR3 is CASSLYAGTGRATDTQYF. The CDR3, as DNA: TGTGCCAGCAGTTTATATGCCGGGACAGGGAGGGCGACAGATACGCAGTATTTT.

This chain joins TRBV21-1 and TRBJ1-5; the DNA was not compared with TRBD1, the D call given in the table. TRBV21-1 is assigned pseudogene status. The CDR3 is 18 residues long. The CDR3 loop is CASSTRKQGAHSNQPQHF. As DNA, the CDR3 is TGTGCCAGCAGCACGAGGAAACAGGGGGCGCATAGCAATCAGCCCCAGCATTTT.

The J gene is TRBJ2-1, the V gene TRBV27, with 9 bases identical to TRBD1. This CDR3 is built from 13 residues. CDR1 is MNHEY, CDR2 SMNVEV, per germline (reference sequence). The ends lost 10 bases at V and 6 bases at J; junction bases unmatched: 7. The CDR3 loop is CATRTGVFNEQFF. The CDR3 DNA sequence: TGTGCCACCCGGACAGGGGTGTTCAATGAGCAGTTCTTC.

The V gene is TRBV27, the J gene TRBJ1-2; no definite D call. Germline loops: CDR1 MNHEY, CDR2 SMNVEV (reference sequence). Deletions cut 0 bases from V and 5 bases from J, with 16 bases between. The CDR3 totals 16 residues. Written as DNA, the CDR3 is TGTGCCAGCAGTTTATCGAGTGGTGAGGTTCGATATGGCTACACCTTC. This translates into CASSLSSGEVRYGYTF.

This clone was found a few times. V gene TRBV2 combines with J gene TRBJ2-5; 9 nucleotides line up with TRBD2. Trimming at V came to 1 base and at J to 5 bases, leaving 11 bases not matched to a gene. Germline CDR1 SNHLY, CDR2 FYNNEI. The CDR3 is made up of 17 amino acids. CDR3 in amino acids: CASSEGSSAGGYETQYF. CDR3 in DNA: TGTGCCAGCAGTGAAGGGTCCTCGGCGGGAGGGTACGAGACCCAGTACTTC.

The V gene is TRBV2, the J gene TRBJ2-2; possible D gene TRBD1, 6 bases. The CDR3 covers 16 residues. The germline V gene has CDR1 SNHLY and CDR2 FYNNEI. Trimming pared 0 bases from V and 3 bases from J, leaving 11 bases between. CDR3 amino acids: CASSEAGGIDTGELFF. DNA of the CDR3: TGTGCCAGCAGTGAAGCTGGGGGCATCGACACCGGGGAGCTGTTTTTT.